This entry features one T cell receptor (beta chain) sequence. The target antigen is unknown. The junction departs from germline at one end; a sequencing error may be responsible. This CDR3 is 15 amino acids long. Germline V gene sequence: CDR1 SEHNR, CDR2 FQNEAQ (reference sequence). The record originates from a study of cytomegalovirus exposure and HLA in healthy donors. Overall study: There were 90 million to 140 million unique TCR beta sequences, drawn from some 180 million T cells, in an earlier analysis.

The PCR made use of 60 Vbeta and 13 Jbeta primers. Produced via immunoSEQ multiplex PCR; TCRdb's table is partial and in-frame only. The sample carries 160,000 or so clones, 80% to 85% recorded once. Overall study results and limits: CMV antigen specificity was confirmed in vitro for three CMV-associated chains.

Sequenced sample: PBMCs. This receptor was identified in a woman under 30 in good health and CMV-seronegative. The chain links TRBV7-9 to TRBJ1-2, with a tentative D call TRBD1 (6 bases). CDR3 loop: CSSSFLTGTSYGYTF. As DNA, the CDR3 is TGTTCCAGCAGCTTTCTGACAGGAACCTCCTATGGCTACACCTTC.